This is a list of T cell receptor beta chains from one sample in a study of T cell repertoires in cytomegalovirus infection. No cognate antigen is known for these TCRs. TCRdb re-derived calls from the reads in MiXCR, one entry per CDR3 protein. This repertoire shows a few hundred thousand distinct CDR3 sequences, roughly 43% found once; its top ten account for 43%. The sample here was cultured PBMCs, taken from culture after CMV antigen stimulation. These receptors were collected from a human donor in good health (CMV status not recorded). Some clones in this sample may be carry-over from other donors' samples. Each CDR3 is given with its conserved first and last residue. D genes are given only for firm matches. The size field is filled for only some rows; it gives once, few, many or a size class.

clone size: -; V gene: TRBV7-2; J gene: TRBJ1-2; D gene: TRBD1; CDR3 protein: CASSFRDRGQDGYTF; CDR3 DNA: TGTGCCAGCAGCTTCCGGGACAGGGGGCAGGATGGCTACACCTTC
clone size: -; V gene: TRBV12-3/TRBV12-4; J gene: TRBJ2-3; D gene: -; CDR3 protein: CASSFNGIDTDTQYF; CDR3 DNA: TGTGCCAGCAGTTTTAACGGGATTGACACAGATACGCAGTATTTT
clone size: few; V gene: TRBV28; J gene: TRBJ1-1; D gene: TRBD1; CDR3 protein: CASTPTGGRTEAFF; CDR3 DNA: TGTGCCAGCACCCCGACAGGGGGGAGGACTGAAGCTTTCTTT
clone size: -; V gene: TRBV11-2; J gene: TRBJ1-1; D gene: -; CDR3 protein: CASSPGAVFTDTEAFF; CDR3 DNA: TGTGCCAGCAGCCCCGGGGCTGTCTTCACGGACACTGAAGCTTTCTTT
clone size: many; V gene: TRBV7-2; J gene: TRBJ1-6; D gene: TRBD1; CDR3 protein: CASSPRQGATNSPLHF; CDR3 DNA: TGTGCCAGCAGCCCGAGACAGGGAGCCACTAATTCACCCCTCCACTTT
clone size: few; V gene: TRBV28; J gene: TRBJ1-6; D gene: -; CDR3 protein: CASSASPPQASNSPLHF; CDR3 DNA: TGTGCCAGCAGTGCCAGCCCCCCCCAGGCGAGTAATTCACCCCTCCACTTT
clone size: -; V gene: TRBV7-2; J gene: TRBJ1-1; D gene: -; CDR3 protein: CASKREVNTEAFF; CDR3 DNA: TGTGCAAGCAAGAGGGAAGTGAACACTGAAGCTTTCTTT
clone size: -; V gene: TRBV5-6; J gene: TRBJ2-1; D gene: -; CDR3 protein: CASSSRDPSGRFF; CDR3 DNA: TGTGCCAGCAGCTCCCGGGACCCTAGTGGTCGGTTCTTC
clone size: few; V gene: TRBV6-5; J gene: TRBJ2-2; D gene: TRBD2; CDR3 protein: CASSYSGLAGGAGELFF; CDR3 DNA: TGTGCCAGCAGTTACTCAGGACTAGCGGGAGGGGCGGGGGAGCTGTTTTTT
clone size: -; V gene: TRBV27; J gene: TRBJ2-1; D gene: -; CDR3 protein: CASSFLPGGTPRYEQFF; CDR3 DNA: TGTGCCAGCAGTTTCTTACCCGGCGGGACCCCTCGATATGAGCAGTTCTTC
clone size: -; V gene: TRBV6-2/TRBV6-3; J gene: TRBJ2-3; D gene: -; CDR3 protein: CASSGPVDTQYF; CDR3 DNA: TGTGCCAGCAGTGGGCCGGTAGATACGCAGTATTTT
clone size: -; V gene: TRBV7-2; J gene: TRBJ1-2; D gene: -; CDR3 protein: CASSLKADNYGYTF; CDR3 DNA: TGTGCCAGCAGCTTAAAGGCAGATAACTATGGCTACACCTTC
clone size: -; V gene: TRBV12-3/TRBV12-4; J gene: TRBJ1-1; D gene: -; CDR3 protein: CASSHVPVSRNTEAFF; CDR3 DNA: TGTGCCAGCAGCCATGTCCCGGTCAGTCGGAACACTGAAGCTTTCTTT
clone size: once; V gene: TRBV28; J gene: TRBJ2-6; D gene: -; CDR3 protein: CASSYAPLSGANVLTF; CDR3 DNA: TGTGCCAGCAGTTATGCCCCCCTCTCTGGGGCCAACGTCCTGACTTTC
clone size: -; V gene: TRBV5-4; J gene: TRBJ2-5; D gene: TRBD2; CDR3 protein: CASSLRGLAGFPGVETQYF; CDR3 DNA: TGTGCCAGCAGCTTGCGAGGACTAGCGGGATTTCCCGGAGTTGAGACCCAGTACTTC
clone size: -; V gene: TRBV27; J gene: TRBJ2-7; D gene: TRBD2; CDR3 protein: CASSLGLAGGAYEQYF; CDR3 DNA: TGTGCCAGCAGTTTAGGCCTAGCGGGGGGTGCCTACGAGCAGTACTTC
clone size: -; V gene: TRBV10-3; J gene: TRBJ1-2; D gene: -; CDR3 protein: CAIRMLGKIGYTF; CDR3 DNA: TGTGCCATCCGGATGTTGGGAAAGATCGGCTACACCTTC
clone size: -; V gene: TRBV2; J gene: TRBJ2-7; D gene: TRBD2; CDR3 protein: CASSEGAGGYEQYF; CDR3 DNA: TGTGCCAGCAGTGAAGGGGCGGGAGGGTACGAGCAGTACTTC
clone size: -; V gene: TRBV6-2/TRBV6-3; J gene: TRBJ2-7; D gene: TRBD1; CDR3 protein: CASSARDRGDYEQYF; CDR3 DNA: TGTGCCAGCAGCGCCCGGGACAGGGGTGATTACGAGCAGTACTTC
clone size: -; V gene: TRBV5-4; J gene: TRBJ2-7; D gene: TRBD2; CDR3 protein: CATAPLAGKGYEQYF; CDR3 DNA: TGTGCCACCGCCCCTCTAGCGGGGAAAGGCTACGAGCAGTACTTC
clone size: -; V gene: TRBV7-6; J gene: TRBJ2-2; D gene: -; CDR3 protein: CASSLVVTNTGELFF; CDR3 DNA: TGTGCCAGCAGCTTAGTCGTCACGAACACCGGGGAGCTGTTTTTT
clone size: -; V gene: TRBV7-2; J gene: TRBJ1-1; D gene: -; CDR3 protein: CASSFLSIGAEAFF; CDR3 DNA: TGTGCCAGCAGCTTCCTCTCTATCGGGGCTGAAGCTTTCTTT
clone size: -; V gene: TRBV4-3; J gene: TRBJ2-5; D gene: TRBD2; CDR3 protein: CASSQGLAGGWETQYF; CDR3 DNA: TGCGCCAGCAGCCAAGGGCTAGCGGGAGGCTGGGAGACCCAGTACTTC
clone size: -; V gene: TRBV6-6; J gene: TRBJ2-3; D gene: TRBD2; CDR3 protein: CASSYGAGSTDTQYF; CDR3 DNA: TGTGCCAGCAGTTACGGAGCGGGGAGCACAGATACGCAGTATTTT
clone size: -; V gene: TRBV6-6; J gene: TRBJ2-3; D gene: -; CDR3 protein: CASSYLGLTGELSTDTQYF; CDR3 DNA: TGTGCCAGCAGTTACTTGGGCCTAACCGGGGAACTAAGCACAGATACGCAGTATTTT
clone size: -; V gene: TRBV7-6; J gene: TRBJ2-7; D gene: -; CDR3 protein: CASSPLSLSSYEQYF; CDR3 DNA: TGTGCCAGCAGCCCTCTTAGTCTGAGCTCCTACGAGCAGTACTTC
clone size: few; V gene: TRBV28; J gene: TRBJ1-5; D gene: -; CDR3 protein: CASSSSWAQHF; CDR3 DNA: TGTGCCAGCAGTTCTTCCTGGGCCCAGCATTTT
clone size: -; V gene: TRBV7-9; J gene: TRBJ1-3; D gene: -; CDR3 protein: CASSLGYSSSGNTIYF; CDR3 DNA: TGTGCCAGCAGCTTAGGGTATAGCAGCTCTGGAAACACCATATATTTT
clone size: -; V gene: TRBV27; J gene: TRBJ2-4; D gene: TRBD2; CDR3 protein: CASSLRSAGGVKNIQYF; CDR3 DNA: TGTGCCAGCAGTTTACGTTCTGCGGGGGGGGTCAAAAACATTCAGTACTTC
clone size: few; V gene: TRBV7-8; J gene: TRBJ2-4; D gene: -; CDR3 protein: CASSPRRGGTPKNIQYF; CDR3 DNA: TGTGCCAGCAGCCCCCGCCGGGGTGGGACTCCCAAAAACATTCAGTACTTC
clone size: -; V gene: TRBV7-9; J gene: TRBJ2-7; D gene: TRBD2; CDR3 protein: CASSFGQRSGTSGYEQYF; CDR3 DNA: TGTGCCAGCAGCTTTGGACAACGCTCCGGGACTAGCGGGTACGAGCAGTACTTC
clone size: few; V gene: TRBV19; J gene: TRBJ1-5; D gene: -; CDR3 protein: CASTGRVNQPQHF; CDR3 DNA: TGTGCCAGTACCGGCAGGGTCAATCAGCCCCAGCATTTT
clone size: -; V gene: TRBV5-1; J gene: TRBJ2-7; D gene: -; CDR3 protein: CASSLIDTSYEQYF; CDR3 DNA: TGCGCCAGCAGTCTCATCGATACCTCCTACGAGCAGTACTTC
clone size: -; V gene: TRBV6-2/TRBV6-3; J gene: TRBJ2-7; D gene: TRBD1; CDR3 protein: CASSYGQGNFYEQYF; CDR3 DNA: TGTGCCAGCAGTTACGGACAGGGCAATTTCTACGAGCAGTACTTC
clone size: many; V gene: TRBV7-9; J gene: TRBJ1-3; D gene: -; CDR3 protein: CASALHSGNTIYF; CDR3 DNA: TGTGCCAGCGCACTCCACTCTGGAAACACCATATATTTT
clone size: -; V gene: TRBV7-6; J gene: TRBJ2-7; D gene: TRBD1; CDR3 protein: CASSSAPGQGTYEQYF; CDR3 DNA: TGTGCCAGCAGTTCTGCCCCGGGACAGGGTACCTACGAGCAGTACTTC
clone size: few; V gene: TRBV7-2; J gene: TRBJ1-1; D gene: -; CDR3 protein: CASSFLGQRFGNTEAFF; CDR3 DNA: TGTGCCAGCAGCTTTCTTGGTCAACGATTTGGGAACACTGAAGCTTTCTTT
clone size: -; V gene: TRBV7-6; J gene: TRBJ2-7; D gene: -; CDR3 protein: CASSPPSTYEQYF; CDR3 DNA: TGTGCCAGCAGCCCACCCAGCACCTACGAGCAGTACTTC
clone size: -; V gene: TRBV4-2; J gene: TRBJ2-3; D gene: TRBD2; CDR3 protein: CASSRGLAEDTQYF; CDR3 DNA: TGTGCCAGCAGCCGAGGACTAGCAGAAGATACGCAGTATTTT
clone size: few; V gene: TRBV12-5; J gene: TRBJ2-1; D gene: TRBD1; CDR3 protein: CASGLPGQGSQFF; CDR3 DNA: TGTGCTAGTGGATTACCGGGACAGGGGTCGCAGTTCTTC
clone size: few; V gene: TRBV28; J gene: TRBJ2-1; D gene: TRBD2; CDR3 protein: CASSRIAGGLSNEQFF; CDR3 DNA: TGTGCCAGCAGTCGGATAGCGGGGGGGTTATCAAATGAGCAGTTCTTC
clone size: few; V gene: TRBV19; J gene: TRBJ1-5; D gene: -; CDR3 protein: CASSISQWGHQPQHF; CDR3 DNA: TGTGCCAGTAGTATCTCCCAGTGGGGACATCAGCCCCAGCATTTT
clone size: -; V gene: TRBV19; J gene: TRBJ1-1; D gene: -; CDR3 protein: CATKRGVLEAFF; CDR3 DNA: TGTGCCACCAAGAGAGGCGTTCTTGAAGCTTTCTTT
clone size: -; V gene: TRBV6-5; J gene: TRBJ1-6; D gene: TRBD1; CDR3 protein: CASSRDRVSPLHF; CDR3 DNA: TGTGCCAGCAGCCGGGACAGGGTTTCACCCCTCCACTTT
clone size: many; V gene: TRBV6-1; J gene: TRBJ2-1; D gene: TRBD1; CDR3 protein: CASRETGGYNEQFF; CDR3 DNA: TGTGCCAGCAGGGAGACAGGGGGCTACAATGAGCAGTTCTTC
clone size: -; V gene: TRBV6-6; J gene: TRBJ2-3; D gene: TRBD1; CDR3 protein: CASRKPGQGTDTQYF; CDR3 DNA: TGTGCCAGCAGAAAACCGGGACAGGGAACCGATACGCAGTATTTT
clone size: few; V gene: TRBV6-5; J gene: TRBJ2-1; D gene: TRBD2; CDR3 protein: CASSYSFGLAGYNEQFF; CDR3 DNA: TGTGCCAGCAGTTACTCTTTCGGACTAGCGGGGTACAATGAGCAGTTCTTC
clone size: -; V gene: TRBV7-9; J gene: TRBJ2-7; D gene: -; CDR3 protein: CASSLVAEKQYEQYF; CDR3 DNA: TGTGCCAGCAGCTTAGTGGCGGAAAAACAATACGAGCAGTACTTC
clone size: -; V gene: TRBV7-2; J gene: TRBJ2-1; D gene: -; CDR3 protein: CASSFQGPGTSMNEQFF; CDR3 DNA: TGTGCCAGCAGCTTCCAGGGCCCCGGAACTAGTATGAATGAGCAGTTCTTC
clone size: once; V gene: TRBV7-2; J gene: TRBJ2-3; D gene: TRBD1; CDR3 protein: CASSLWDSMTDTQYF; CDR3 DNA: TGTGCCAGCAGCTTGTGGGACAGTATGACAGATACGCAGTATTTT
clone size: -; V gene: TRBV12-3/TRBV12-4; J gene: TRBJ1-6; D gene: TRBD1; CDR3 protein: CASSARTGLVGALHF; CDR3 DNA: TGTGCCAGCAGCGCCCGGACAGGGTTAGTTGGAGCCCTCCACTTT
clone size: few; V gene: TRBV14; J gene: TRBJ2-3; D gene: -; CDR3 protein: CASSGTGTDTQYF; CDR3 DNA: TGTGCCAGCAGCGGAACGGGCACAGATACGCAGTATTTT
clone size: -; V gene: TRBV27; J gene: TRBJ2-1; D gene: -; CDR3 protein: CASSFGQFGNEQFF; CDR3 DNA: TGTGCCAGCAGTTTTGGACAGTTCGGAAATGAGCAGTTCTTC
clone size: -; V gene: TRBV10-3; J gene: TRBJ2-3; D gene: -; CDR3 protein: CAISEDRLGDTQYF; CDR3 DNA: TGTGCCATCAGTGAGGATCGGCTAGGAGATACGCAGTATTTT
clone size: -; V gene: TRBV27; J gene: TRBJ1-2; D gene: -; CDR3 protein: CASSPGDGSIGGYTF; CDR3 DNA: TGTGCCAGCAGTCCCGGGGACGGCTCTATAGGCGGCTACACCTTC
clone size: few; V gene: TRBV5-1; J gene: TRBJ1-2; D gene: -; CDR3 protein: CASSLDGTYGYTF; CDR3 DNA: TGCGCCAGCAGCTTGGATGGGACGTATGGCTACACCTTC
clone size: -; V gene: TRBV14; J gene: TRBJ1-6; D gene: -; CDR3 protein: CASSPRAGNSPLHF; CDR3 DNA: TGTGCCAGCAGCCCGAGGGCGGGCAATTCACCCCTCCACTTT